A selection of T cell receptor beta chains follows, all from one sample in a study of Ad26.COV2.S vaccination and SARS-CoV-2 variants. The protocol was immunoSEQ multiplex PCR, while the TCRdb copy is restricted to in-frame clones and leaves out a portion. The sample yields about 480,000 clones, roughly 85% seen once. Source: peripheral blood, taken in a trial of Ad26.COV2.S vaccine versus placebo. The receptors originated from a person between 18 and 65 years old who received the Ad26.COV2.S COVID-19 vaccine or a placebo. Both conserved end residues are part of each CDR3. A D gene is named only where the DNA matches it firmly. Only some rows state a clone size, as once, few, many or a class for expanded clones.

TRBV28	-	TRBJ2-5	-	TGTGCCAGCAGTTTAATCGAGAACATGCAAGAGACCCAGTACTTC	CASSLIENMQETQYF
TRBV6-6	TRBD1	TRBJ1-4	-	TGTGCCAGCAGCCGGGGACAGGGCGGTGAAAAACTGTTTTTT	CASSRGQGGEKLFF
TRBV2	-	TRBJ2-5	-	TGTGCCAGCAGCTCTATGGAGACCCAGTACTTC	CASSSMETQYF
TRBV15	-	TRBJ2-7	few	TGTGCCACCAGCAGAGATGGGGTTCTCGAGCAGTACTTC	CATSRDGVLEQYF
TRBV28	-	TRBJ1-1	-	TGTGCCAGCAGTTTCGGCAGTGAAGCTTTCTTT	CASSFGSEAFF
TRBV7-9	-	TRBJ1-6	-	TGTGCCAGCAGCTTATCATTTGGGGGGCCTGATAATTCACCCCTCCACTTT	CASSLSFGGPDNSPLHF
TRBV28	-	TRBJ2-3	-	TGTGCCAGCACCCTGGGGGGGGCGGGATCAGATACGCAGTATTTT	CASTLGGAGSDTQYF
TRBV5-1	TRBD1	TRBJ1-1	-	TGCGCCAGCAGCTTCCCCGCCGGACAGGGGGCACCGACTGAAGCTTTCTTT	CASSFPAGQGAPTEAFF
TRBV4-1	-	TRBJ1-1	-	TGCGCCAGCAGCCAAGTTCGGGGGGGAATGAACACTGAAGCTTTCTTT	CASSQVRGGMNTEAFF
TRBV7-8	TRBD1	TRBJ1-1	-	TGTGCCAGCAGCTTACCCGGGACAGGGGATGGTCGGAGCACTGAAGCTTTCTTT	CASSLPGTGDGRSTEAFF
TRBV5-8	TRBD2	TRBJ2-1	-	TGTGCCAGCAGCGCAATGAGCGGGAGTCGTAGAAATGAGCAGTTCTTC	CASSAMSGSRRNEQFF
TRBV29-1	-	TRBJ2-1	-	TGCAGCGTTGTTAGCTACAATGAGCAGTTCTTC	CSVVSYNEQFF
TRBV15	-	TRBJ2-2	few	TGTGCCACCAGCTCGCGAAACACCGGGGAGCTGTTTTTT	CATSSRNTGELFF
TRBV5-1	TRBD2	TRBJ2-3	-	TGCGCCAGCAGCTCGCTAGCGGGAGGCCGCACAGATACGCAGTATTTT	CASSSLAGGRTDTQYF
TRBV24-1	TRBD1	TRBJ1-5	-	TGTGCCACCAGTGATGAAGGTAGGGCAGGGGGTAGCAATCAGCCCCAGCATTTT	CATSDEGRAGGSNQPQHF
TRBV28	TRBD1	TRBJ2-7	-	TGTGCCAGCAGTTCGACAGGGACCGCTCCCTACGAGCAGTACTTC	CASSSTGTAPYEQYF
TRBV5-5	-	TRBJ2-1	-	TGTGCCAGCATGGGGGAAGTAGCGAATGAGCAGTTCTTC	CASMGEVANEQFF
TRBV25-1	-	TRBJ2-5	-	TGTGCCAGCAGTGAATTCCAGACCCAGTACTTC	CASSEFQTQYF
TRBV2	TRBD1	TRBJ2-7	-	TGTGCCAGCAGGGAACAGGGGAGCCATAACTACGAGCAGTACTTC	CASREQGSHNYEQYF
TRBV7-2	-	TRBJ2-7	-	TGTGCCAGCAGCTCCTCCCGACTAGGTGCCGCCGAGCAGTACTTC	CASSSSRLGAAEQYF
TRBV28	-	TRBJ1-5	few	TGTGCCAGCAGTAAGGACGGCCGGACCCCCGCGCATTTT	CASSKDGRTPAHF
TRBV7-2	TRBD2	TRBJ2-7	-	TGTGCCAGCAGCTGGGGGATAGCGGGAGCGGGGGAGCAGTACTTC	CASSWGIAGAGEQYF
TRBV6-2/TRBV6-3	-	TRBJ2-7	-	TGTGCCAGCAGTACGGGGGCAGACTACGAGCAGTACTTC	CASSTGADYEQYF
TRBV24-1	TRBD1	TRBJ2-7	-	TGTGCCACCAGTGATGCGGGACAGGGGGGGGTCGAGCAGTACTTC	CATSDAGQGGVEQYF
TRBV7-2	TRBD1	TRBJ1-4	-	TGTGCCAGCAGCAGACAGGGGGGGTATGAAAAACTGTTTTTT	CASSRQGGYEKLFF
TRBV4-3	TRBD2	TRBJ2-5	-	TGCGCCAGCAGCCTAGAGGGAGGGGCCAGGGAGACCCAGTACTTC	CASSLEGGARETQYF
TRBV12-5	-	TRBJ1-2	-	TGTGCTAGTGGTTCCGGGAGGGCGACGGCTGGCTACACCTTC	CASGSGRATAGYTF
TRBV11-3	TRBD2	TRBJ2-1	-	TGTGCCAGCAGCTTAGGTTGGGCTAGCGGGGGCAATGAGCAGTTCTTC	CASSLGWASGGNEQFF
TRBV19	-	TRBJ2-7	-	TGTGCCAGTAGTATTGGCGGGTCCTACGAGCAGTACTTC	CASSIGGSYEQYF
TRBV10-3	-	TRBJ1-3	-	TGTGCCATCGGCGCCAGCATCTCTGGAAACACCATATATTTT	CAIGASISGNTIYF
TRBV2	-	TRBJ1-6	few	TGTGCCAGCAGTGAGGACTCCCGGAATTCACCCCTCCACTTT	CASSEDSRNSPLHF
TRBV5-6	-	TRBJ1-5	-	TGTGCCAGCAGCTTGTGGGGGGCGGGGCAGCCCCAGCATTTT	CASSLWGAGQPQHF
TRBV6-2/TRBV6-3	-	TRBJ1-1	-	TGTGCCAGCAGCACGGACGCAAACACTGAAGCTTTCTTT	CASSTDANTEAFF
TRBV20-1	TRBD1	TRBJ1-6	-	TGCAGTGCTAGTCCCGGACAGGGCACGGCACCCCTCCACTTT	CSASPGQGTAPLHF
TRBV7-2	-	TRBJ1-2	-	TGTGCCAGCAGCTTGGGTCAATCAGTGGTGGATGGCTACACCTTC	CASSLGQSVVDGYTF
TRBV11-2	-	TRBJ2-2	-	TGTGCCAGCACCACCGATAGTCGCATCCCCGGGGAGCTGTTTTTT	CASTTDSRIPGELFF
TRBV6-5	-	TRBJ1-1	-	TGTGCCAGCCGAGACATGGGGAACACTGAAGCTTTCTTT	CASRDMGNTEAFF
TRBV14	-	TRBJ2-5	-	TGTGCCAGCAGCCAAGCATTCCTCAGGCGGCCGCAAGAGACCCAGTACTTC	CASSQAFLRRPQETQYF
TRBV6-6	-	TRBJ1-3	few	TGTGCCAGCAGTTACGGTTGGGGAAACACCATATATTTT	CASSYGWGNTIYF
TRBV4-3	-	TRBJ2-3	once	TGCGCCAGCAGCCCCGGGGCGGTTGGCACAGATACGCAGTATTTT	CASSPGAVGTDTQYF
TRBV7-2	TRBD2	TRBJ2-1	-	TGTGCCAGCAGCCTCCCCTTGGGCGGGAGGGACAATGAGCAGTTCTTC	CASSLPLGGRDNEQFF
TRBV28	-	TRBJ2-7	-	TGTGCCAGCAGTCTGACAGGAAGCTCCTACGAGCAGTACTTC	CASSLTGSSYEQYF
TRBV2	-	TRBJ2-4	-	TGTGCCAGCGCCCCTTCGCGGGTAAACATTCAGTACTTC	CASAPSRVNIQYF
TRBV25-1	TRBD1	TRBJ1-2	few	TGTGCCAGCAGTAAGGGGGCTGGCTATGGCTACACCTTC	CASSKGAGYGYTF
TRBV7-2	-	TRBJ2-7	-	TGTGCCAGCAGCTTAGGAGAAGTCTCCTACGAGCAGTACTTC	CASSLGEVSYEQYF
TRBV19	-	TRBJ2-1	-	TGTGCCAGTAGTCCCGGTAGCGGGACAGGTGAGCAGTTCTTC	CASSPGSGTGEQFF
TRBV28	-	TRBJ1-1	-	TGTGCCAGCAGTTTAACGCTGAACACTGAAGCTTTCTTT	CASSLTLNTEAFF
TRBV6-2/TRBV6-3	-	TRBJ2-3	-	TGTGCCAGCAGTTCGATCCATCTTATCTCAGATACGCAGTATTTT	CASSSIHLISDTQYF
TRBV27	TRBD1	TRBJ2-7	-	TGTGCCAGCAGTCCCCAGGGGGTATTCTACGAGCAGTACTTC	CASSPQGVFYEQYF
TRBV3-1/TRBV3-2	TRBD1	TRBJ2-4	-	TGTGCCAGCAGCCAGGGGACAGGGGGGAAAAACATTCAGTACTTC	CASSQGTGGKNIQYF
TRBV19	-	TRBJ1-6	-	TGTGCCAGTAGTGGATACCCGTCCAACAATTCACCCCTCCACTTT	CASSGYPSNNSPLHF
TRBV5-6	-	TRBJ2-7	-	TGTGCCAGCAGCCCCGTTGCGAAGGGTGGCATGATGAGGGAGCAGTACTTC	CASSPVAKGGMMREQYF
TRBV9	TRBD2	TRBJ2-7	once	TGTGCCAGCAGCATTCTAGCGGGAGTGGGTGAGCAGTACTTC	CASSILAGVGEQYF
TRBV2	TRBD1	TRBJ1-2	-	TGTGCCGTGAACAGGGGTTATGGCTACACCTTC	CAVNRGYGYTF
TRBV6-2/TRBV6-3	-	TRBJ2-7	-	TGTGCCAGCAGTTACGACAGATGGGGCGAGCAGTACTTC	CASSYDRWGEQYF
TRBV7-9	-	TRBJ2-1	-	TGTGCCAGCAGCCCTCCGGTCGTGGGGTACAATGAGCAGTTCTTC	CASSPPVVGYNEQFF